The rows below give T cell receptor beta chains drawn from one sample of a study of blood T cell repertoires in COVID-19. Profiled with immunoSEQ multiplex PCR; TCRdb holds only in-frame clones, not every one. The table records about 72,000 clones, 65% to 90% of them present only once. The sequenced sample was peripheral blood. Receptor source: an older man with active or convalescent COVID-19. CDR3s include the opening cysteine and the closing phenylalanine or tryptophan. The D gene is left open where the match is weak. Clone size is stated in some rows and not others, as once, few, many or a class when expanded.

TRBD1,TRBV3-1/TRBV3-2,TRBJ2-1,.,CASSLRTGANEQFF,TGTGCCAGCAGCCTTCGGACAGGGGCCAATGAGCAGTTCTTC
.,TRBV6-1,TRBJ1-5,.,CASSEERHSNQPQHF,TGTGCCAGCAGTGAAGAAAGACATAGCAATCAGCCCCAGCATTTT
.,TRBV5-4,TRBJ2-1,.,CASSLGGVRYNEQFF,TGTGCCAGCAGCTTGGGGGGAGTGAGATACAATGAGCAGTTCTTC
.,TRBV9,TRBJ2-2,.,CASSTSTGELFF,TGTGCCAGCAGCACCAGCACCGGGGAGCTGTTTTTT
.,TRBV11-1,TRBJ1-2,.,CASSVDSNYGYTF,TGTGCCAGCAGCGTGGACAGTAACTATGGCTACACCTTC
TRBD1,TRBV28,TRBJ2-1,.,CASSLNFGTGAGNEQFF,TGTGCCAGCAGTTTAAACTTCGGCACAGGGGCTGGGAATGAGCAGTTCTTC
.,TRBV19,TRBJ1-2,few,CASSIAGRITF,TGTGCCAGTAGTATCGCAGGGCGTATCACCTTC
.,TRBV6-6,TRBJ1-1,.,CASSYEGTAGTEAFF,TGTGCCAGCAGTTACGAAGGTACCGCGGGCACTGAAGCTTTCTTT
TRBD1,TRBV5-4,TRBJ1-1,.,CASSLGTVKNTEAFF,TGTGCCAGCAGCCTGGGGACAGTGAAGAACACTGAAGCTTTCTTT
.,TRBV28,TRBJ1-1,.,CASSYAGIDEAFF,TGTGCCAGCAGTTACGCGGGTATTGATGAAGCTTTCTTT
.,TRBV11-2,TRBJ1-4,.,CATSRVGEQGALEKLFF,TGTGCCACTTCCAGGGTAGGGGAACAGGGTGCCCTTGAAAAACTGTTTTTT
.,TRBV7-3,TRBJ1-2,.,CASSLERGRGYGYTF,TGTGCCAGCAGCTTAGAAAGAGGGAGAGGCTATGGCTACACCTTC
TRBD2,TRBV4-3,TRBJ2-4,.,CASSQEFLAAPIQYF,TGCGCCAGCAGCCAAGAGTTCCTAGCGGCCCCGATTCAGTACTTC
TRBD2,TRBV4-3,TRBJ2-1,.,CASSARTSGDGKFF,TGCGCCAGCAGCGCGCGGACTAGCGGAGACGGGAAGTTCTTC
TRBD1,TRBV10-3,TRBJ2-1,.,CAIRDSSPYNEQFF,TGTGCCATTCGGGACAGTTCTCCCTACAATGAGCAGTTCTTC
.,TRBV12-3/TRBV12-4,TRBJ1-6,.,CASSLLIDSPLHF,TGTGCCAGCAGTCTATTAATTGATTCACCCCTCCACTTT
TRBD1,TRBV13,TRBJ1-2,.,CASSNLPGQGPFGYTF,TGTGCCAGCAGCAATCTTCCGGGACAGGGCCCCTTTGGCTACACCTTC
.,TRBV7-9,TRBJ2-7,.,CASSDRPYEQYF,TGTGCCAGCAGCGACAGACCCTACGAGCAGTACTTC
TRBD1,TRBV7-2,TRBJ2-5,.,CASSRTGGETQYF,TGTGCCAGCAGTAGAACAGGGGGAGAGACCCAGTACTTC
.,TRBV10-1,TRBJ1-5,.,CASRSRPPQLVGNQPQHF,TGCGCCAGCAGATCCAGGCCTCCTCAACTCGTAGGCAATCAGCCCCAGCATTTT
TRBD1,TRBV5-1,TRBJ1-1,few,CASTTATGGTEAFF,TGCGCCAGCACAACCGCTACAGGGGGCACTGAAGCTTTCTTT
.,TRBV28,TRBJ2-7,few,CASKTGYEQYF,TGTGCCAGCAAGACAGGCTACGAGCAGTACTTC
TRBD2,TRBV19,TRBJ2-3,.,CASQGAGVGDTQYF,TGTGCCTCACAAGGGGCGGGAGTAGGAGATACGCAGTATTTT
.,TRBV28,TRBJ2-3,.,CASSFIMGRRSTDTQYF,TGTGCCAGCAGTTTTATTATGGGGAGGCGTAGCACAGATACGCAGTATTTT
TRBD2,TRBV9,TRBJ2-5,.,CASSPGGPRETQYF,TGTGCCAGCAGCCCGGGGGGACCCCGGGAGACCCAGTACTTC
TRBD1,TRBV10-2,TRBJ1-1,.,CASNNPGQGLTTEAFF,TGCGCCAGCAATAATCCGGGACAGGGATTAACCACTGAAGCTTTCTTT
.,TRBV9,TRBJ1-1,.,CASSTQGIGNTEAFF,TGTGCCAGCAGCACCCAGGGGATCGGGAACACTGAAGCTTTCTTT
TRBD1,TRBV28,TRBJ1-1,.,CVAQGTGSNLWTEAFF,TGTGTCGCCCAAGGGACAGGGTCCAATCTGTGGACTGAAGCTTTCTTT
.,TRBV7-9,TRBJ2-1,.,CASSLAAQKNNEQFF,TGTGCCAGCAGCTTAGCTGCACAGAAGAACAATGAGCAGTTCTTC
.,TRBV3-1/TRBV3-2,TRBJ1-5,.,CASSQEGGAAQPQHF,TGTGCCAGCAGCCAAGAGGGGGGGGCGGCTCAGCCCCAGCATTTT
TRBD1,TRBV24-1,TRBJ2-3,.,CATSDFLGTGAESTDTQYF,TGTGCCACCAGTGATTTCCTTGGGACAGGGGCGGAGAGCACAGATACGCAGTATTTT
TRBD1,TRBV27,TRBJ2-1,.,CASRRDRVIMGQFF,TGTGCCAGCCGAAGGGACAGGGTGATAATGGGGCAGTTCTTC
TRBD1,TRBV5-1,TRBJ1-2,once,CASSLGQGGYGYTF,TGCGCCAGCAGCTTGGGACAGGGGGGCTATGGCTACACCTTC
.,TRBV29-1,TRBJ1-1,.,CSVRGQMNTEAFF,TGCAGCGTTAGAGGACAGATGAACACTGAAGCTTTCTTT
TRBD1,TRBV5-1,TRBJ1-6,.,CASSLGTGTENSPLHF,TGCGCCAGCAGCTTGGGTACCGGGACAGAGAATTCACCCCTCCACTTT
.,TRBV5-4,TRBJ2-7,.,CASSPAGARSAYEQYF,TGTGCCAGCAGCCCGGCGGGCGCTCGAAGTGCCTACGAGCAGTACTTC
.,TRBV5-6,TRBJ2-3,.,CASTYADTQYF,TGTGCCAGCACCTATGCAGATACGCAGTATTTT
.,TRBV12-5,TRBJ1-1,.,CASVTDWGGEAFF,TGTGCTAGTGTCACAGACTGGGGCGGTGAAGCTTTCTTT
TRBD1,TRBV5-1,TRBJ1-4,once,CASSPGAGTGGETNEKLFF,TGCGCCAGCAGCCCGGGGGCCGGGACAGGGGGTGAAACTAATGAAAAACTGTTTTTT